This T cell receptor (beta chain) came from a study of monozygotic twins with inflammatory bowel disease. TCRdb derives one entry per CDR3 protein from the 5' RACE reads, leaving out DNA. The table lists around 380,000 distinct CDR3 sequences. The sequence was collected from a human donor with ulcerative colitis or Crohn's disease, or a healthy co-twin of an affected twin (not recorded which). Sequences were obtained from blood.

The CDR3 sequence is CATSDSGEQFF. The chain recombines TRBV24-1 with TRBJ2-1. The CDR3 runs to 11 residues. Germline CDR1 is KGHDR and CDR2 is SFDVKD.